The present entry profiles one TCR beta chain with its context. cDNA synthesis used the whole RNA isolate, giving expressed TCRB sequences. Clones were read by immunoSEQ multiplex PCR, and TCRdb kept only the in-frame ones, dropping some. Of 350,000 to 450,000 clones in the sample, over 13% were seen once. The sample belongs to a study of beta chain features in type 1 diabetes. Between the trimmed V and J ends, which lost 0 bases and 11 bases, there was a span of 16 bases. The CDR3 is 14 residues long. Germline lookup yields CDR1 MNHEY and CDR2 SVGAGI. This sequence joins TRBV6-5 and TRBJ1-1, with D hard to call. Sequenced material: naive CD4+ T cells from blood. The TCR comes from a woman aged 18-35 years in good health. CDR3: CASSYSAPVVGAFF. Written as DNA, the CDR3 is TGTGCCAGCAGTTACTCGGCCCCCGTGGTTGGTGCTTTCTTT.